The rows below give T cell receptor beta chains drawn from one sample of a study of T cells after yellow fever vaccination. TCRdb recomputed calls from the 5' RACE reads with MiXCR, one row per CDR3 protein. Here the sample spans about 320,000 distinct CDR3 sequences, roughly an eighth being singletons. The sample in question was CD4+ T cells sorted from PBMCs, obtained 15 days after the yellow fever booster vaccination. The origin of the receptors is a man in his late teens or twenties who received the YFV17D yellow fever vaccine. Both conserved end residues are part of each CDR3. The order of the fields is clone size, D gene, J gene, V gene, CDR3 length, CDR3 DNA, CDR3 protein. D genes are given only for firm matches. Only some rows state a clone size, as once, few, many or a class for expanded clones.

>NA|NA|TRBJ1-2|TRBV6-2/TRBV6-3|12
TGTGCCGCGACCGGGACCCGGATTGGCTACACCTTC
CAATGTRIGYTF
>few|NA|TRBJ1-1|TRBV4-3|15
TGCGCCAGCAGCCAAGATCCTTTCGGCGGCGCGGAAGCTTTCTTT
CASSQDPFGGAEAFF
>NA|NA|TRBJ2-3|TRBV6-6|17
TGTGCCAGCAGTTTCCCAACCCTAGCGATTCGCACAGATACGCAGTATTTT
CASSFPTLAIRTDTQYF
>NA|NA|TRBJ1-4|TRBV20-1|13
NA
CSGQVPNEKLFFF
>few|NA|TRBJ2-3|TRBV7-7|14
TGTGCCAGCAGCTCTCTATCAAACACAGATACGCAGTATTTT
CASSSLSNTDTQYF
>NA|TRBD1|TRBJ2-7|TRBV5-1|14
TGCGCCAGCAGCCCCGGACAGGGACGGTACGAGCAGTACTTC
CASSPGQGRYEQYF
>NA|NA|TRBJ2-7|TRBV10-1|14
TGCGCCAGCAGCGACAGACCCTTGACGGGCGAGCAGTACTTC
CASSDRPLTGEQYF
>NA|NA|TRBJ2-1|TRBV7-2|15
TGTGCCAGCAGGGCAGGGGGGAGCTCCTACAATGAGCAGTTCTTC
CASRAGGSSYNEQFF
>few|NA|TRBJ2-5|TRBV7-2|17
TGTGCCAGCAGCTCCTTTCGGGCGGCGGGGTACCAAGAGACCCAGTACTTC
CASSSFRAAGYQETQYF
>NA|NA|TRBJ2-7|TRBV7-2|14
TGTGCCAGCAGCTTAGTGGCGGGTTACTACGAGCAGTACTTC
CASSLVAGYYEQYF
>few|NA|TRBJ1-6|TRBV3-1|15
TGTGCCAGCAGCCATTCAGACAGGATCAATTCACCCCTCCACTTT
CASSHSDRINSPLHF
>few|TRBD2|TRBJ2-3|TRBV25-1|14
TGTGCCAGCAGTTTTTCCAGCGGGGGCGATACGCAGTATTTT
CASSFSSGGDTQYF
>few|NA|TRBJ2-5|TRBV28|13
TGTGCCAGCCAAAAGGGGGGCCAAGAGACCCAGTACTTC
CASQKGGQETQYF
>NA|TRBD2|TRBJ2-7|TRBV6-5|14
TGTGCCAGCAGCCCGGCAGCGGGGGTCTACGAGCAGTACTTC
CASSPAAGVYEQYF
>few|TRBD2|TRBJ2-3|TRBV6-5|15
TGTGCCAGCAGTTACCAAGCGGGGGGGCTAGATACGCAGTATTTT
CASSYQAGGLDTQYF
>many|TRBD1|TRBJ1-5|TRBV6-2/TRBV6-3|16
TGTGCCAGCAGTTACCCACGACAGGGGGCAATATCGTTTCAGCATTTT
CASSYPRQGAISFQHF
>NA|NA|TRBJ2-5|TRBV7-9|12
TGTGCCAGCAGCTTAGCGAGTGAGACCCAGTACTTC
CASSLASETQYF
>many|TRBD1|TRBJ2-2|TRBV3-1|16
TGTGCCAGCAGCCCCTCGACAGGGTTCGGCACCGGGGAGCTGTTTTTT
CASSPSTGFGTGELFF
>NA|NA|TRBJ2-6|TRBV2|14
TGTGCCAGCAGCGAAGGGCGTGGGGCCAACGTCCTGACTTTC
CASSEGRGANVLTF
>NA|NA|TRBJ2-5|TRBV20-1|15
TGCAGTGCTAGAGTACCCAGACCACCCCAAGAGACCCAGTACTTC
CSARVPRPPQETQYF
>NA|TRBD2|TRBJ2-5|TRBV5-1|19
TGCGCCAGCAGCTTGGCCCTACGGAGACTAGCGGGGGGCAGCGGGACCCAGTACTTC
CASSLALRRLAGGSGTQYF
>few|TRBD1|TRBJ2-1|TRBV5-1|15
TGCGCCAGCGGATCCAACAGGGGTGATGGGGATGAGCAGTTCTTC
CASGSNRGDGDEQFF
>many|NA|TRBJ1-1|TRBV12-3/TRBV12-4|16
TGTGCCAGCAGTTTAGCGCGGGGCAGTGCGAACACTGAAGCTTTCTTT
CASSLARGSANTEAFF
>many|NA|TRBJ1-1|TRBV20-1|12
TGCAGTGCTAGAAGGGCAAACACTGAAGCTTTCTTT
CSARRANTEAFF
>NA|NA|TRBJ1-4|TRBV4-1|17
TGCGCCAGCAGCCAACCCGTCCAGGGCCAAAGAAAGGAAAAACTGTTTTTT
CASSQPVQGQRKEKLFF
>NA|NA|TRBJ1-1|TRBV6-2/TRBV6-3|15
TGTGCCAGCAGACGCGACCAGGGAACGGGCACTGAAGCTTTCTTT
CASRRDQGTGTEAFF
>few|NA|TRBJ2-3|TRBV6-5|13
TGTGCCAGCAGTTACTCATCACGGGATACGCAGTATTTT
CASSYSSRDTQYF
>many|NA|TRBJ2-3|TRBV7-2|14
TGTGCCAGCAGCACCAAAGGACATCCGGATACGCAGTATTTT
CASSTKGHPDTQYF
>many|NA|TRBJ2-7|TRBV7-2|13
TGTGCCAGCAGTTCCAAACGCCGGGAGGAGCAGTACTTC
CASSSKRREEQYF
>few|NA|TRBJ1-2|TRBV28|13
TGTGCCAGCAATCTACAGCCTAACTATGGCTACACCTTC
CASNLQPNYGYTF
>NA|NA|TRBJ1-2|TRBV7-2|12
TGTGCCAGCAGCTTAGTGACCGTTGGCTACACCTTC
CASSLVTVGYTF
>few|NA|TRBJ2-3|TRBV4-3|14
TGCGCCAGCAGCCAGAGGGAATTCACAGATACGCAGTATTTT
CASSQREFTDTQYF
>NA|NA|TRBJ2-3|TRBV5-1|14
TGCGCCAGCAGCTTGCAAGAGGGCCCAGATACGCAGTATTTT
CASSLQEGPDTQYF
>NA|NA|TRBJ1-4|TRBV7-2|13
TGTGCCAGCAGCACCAAAGGAGGGGAAAAACTGTTTTTT
CASSTKGGEKLFF
>NA|NA|TRBJ1-5|TRBV6-2/TRBV6-3|13
TGTGCCAGCAGTTCTAGGGGCCAGGAGCCCCAGCATTTT
CASSSRGQEPQHF
>few|TRBD1|TRBJ2-3|TRBV9|16
TGTGCCAGCAGCGTAGCGGCAGGGGGATACACAGATACGCAGTATTTT
CASSVAAGGYTDTQYF
>few|NA|TRBJ1-1|TRBV12-5|14
TGTGCTAGTGGCCCTGCCCGGATGGGCACTGAAGCTTTCTTT
CASGPARMGTEAFF
>many|NA|TRBJ1-2|TRBV5-6|11
TGTGCCAGCAGCGGTAACTATGGCTACACCTTC
CASSGNYGYTF
>NA|NA|TRBJ2-4|TRBV4-1|14
TGCGCCAGCAGCCACCCCCCGGGGGTGAACATTCAGTACTTC
CASSHPPGVNIQYF
>NA|NA|TRBJ2-3|TRBV12-3/TRBV12-4|15
TGTGCCAGCAGTTCTCGGACGGCGAGCACAGATACGCAGTATTTT
CASSSRTASTDTQYF
>NA|NA|TRBJ1-4|TRBV29-1|13
TGCAGCGTTTCTTGGGGAAGTAATGAAAAACTGTTTTTT
CSVSWGSNEKLFF
>NA|TRBD1|TRBJ1-6|TRBV7-6|15
TGTGCCAGCAGCTTACGACAGGGTCAGAATTCACCCCTCCACTTT
CASSLRQGQNSPLHF
>few|NA|TRBJ1-1|TRBV4-1|14
TGCGCCAGCAGTTGGGCGGTAAAAGGAACTGAAGCTTTCTTT
CASSWAVKGTEAFF
>many|NA|TRBJ2-3|TRBV20-1|12
TGCAGTGCTATTGGTGGCACAGATACGCAGTATTTT
CSAIGGTDTQYF
>NA|TRBD2|TRBJ2-7|TRBV7-2|15
TGTGCCAGCAGCGAAAGACTAGCGGGGGCGGTCGAGCAGTACTTC
CASSERLAGAVEQYF
>few|NA|TRBJ1-5|TRBV7-2|14
TGTGCCAGCAGCTCGAGGGTTGGCAATCAGCCCCAGCATTTT
CASSSRVGNQPQHF
>NA|TRBD2|TRBJ2-5|TRBV7-9|17
TGTGCCAGCAGCTTAGGGTCCACTAGCGGAGTTCAAGAGACCCAGTACTTC
CASSLGSTSGVQETQYF
>NA|TRBD2|TRBJ2-3|TRBV9|14
TGTGCCAGCAGCACTAGCGGGCGGCCGGATACGCAGTATTTT
CASSTSGRPDTQYF
>NA|NA|TRBJ1-1|TRBV14|14
TGTGCCAGCAGCCAAGTAAACACCCAGTCTCAAGCTTTCTTT
CASSQVNTQSQAFF
>NA|TRBD1|TRBJ2-3|TRBV7-6|12
TGTGCCAGCAGTTCCCCGACAGGGCCCCAGTATTTT
CASSSPTGPQYF
>few|NA|TRBJ2-2|TRBV2|13
TGTGCCAGCAGTGGGAGTTACACCGGGGAGCTGTTTTTT
CASSGSYTGELFF